These 5 T cell receptor beta chains were sequenced from one sample in a study of blood T cell repertoires in COVID-19. TCRdb's copy holds only in-frame clones and misses some; the assay was immunoSEQ multiplex PCR. The sample yields fewer than 300,000 clones, around 90% seen once. Sequencing was done on a sample of peripheral blood. All receptors derive from a man aged 18 to 29 with active or convalescent COVID-19.

The CDR3 region is CASSYSTRTGDYEQYF. The CDR3 region has the DNA TGTGCCAGCAGTTACTCGACCCGGACAGGGGACTACGAGCAGTACTTC. The chain couples TRBV6-5 to TRBJ2-7; 9 nucleotides agree with TRBD1. Per germline, CDR1 MNHEY and CDR2 SVGAGI. This CDR3 is built from 16 residues. Losses at the gene ends were 0 bases for V and 3 bases for J; bases not matched to a gene: 6.

V and J are TRBV5-5 and TRBJ1-1; no firm D call. CDR1 is SGHKS, CDR2 YYEKEE, per germline (reference sequence). The CDR3 loop spans 18 amino acids. V was shortened by 0 bases and J by 6 bases, with 24 bases between the two germline ends. The CDR3 DNA follows: TGTGCCAGCAGCTTGGTTGGGCAGGTCGGCCCCCCTGACCCTGAAGCTTTCTTT. This gives the protein CASSLVGQVGPPDPEAFF. Supplemented by reference TRBV5-5 and TRBJ1-1, the full variable domain reads DAGVTQSPTHLIKTRGQQVTLRCSPISGHKSVSWYQQVLGQGPQFIFQYYEKEERGRGNFPDRFSARQFPNYSSELNVNALLLGDSALYLCASSLVGQVGPPDPEAFFGQGTRLTVV.

V is TRBV10-1 and J is TRBJ2-2; D gene uncertain. Germline V lookup: CDR1 WNHNN, CDR2 SYGVQD (reference sequence). This CDR3 contains 12 residues. V was clipped by 7 bases and J by 5 bases, with 8 bases between them. The CDR3 region has the DNA TGCGCCAGCACTGACGGGACCGGGGAGCTGTTTTTT. Encoded protein: CASTDGTGELFF.

The chain links TRBV5-4 to TRBJ2-1; TRBD2 aligns across 8 bases. Trimming took 5 bases from V and 6 from J; bases not matched to a gene: 10. The CDR3 sequence is 15 residues long. Per the germline V gene, CDR1 is SGHNT and CDR2 is YYREEE (reference sequence). CDR3 sequence: CASSRRGAGANEQFF. CDR3 nucleotides: TGTGCCAGCAGTCGTCGGGGAGCGGGGGCCAATGAGCAGTTCTTC.

This chain joins TRBV7-2 and TRBJ1-3, with 9 positions matching TRBD1. From germline, CDR1 is SGHTA and CDR2 FQGNSA. CDR3 length: 16 amino acids. Trimming at V came to 5 bases and at J to 3 bases, leaving 8 bases not matched to a gene. The CDR3 region has the DNA TGTGCCAGCAGCACCCGGGACAGGGTAGTTGGAAACACCATATATTTT. Translated, it gives CASSTRDRVVGNTIYF.